Listed below are T cell receptor beta chains from one sample, sequenced in a study of T cell responses to AZD1222 COVID-19 vaccine. Profiled with immunoSEQ multiplex PCR; TCRdb holds only in-frame clones, not every one. The sample records 140,000 to 150,000 clones, 90% to 95% being singletons. This specimen was peripheral blood, taken on day 0 of AZD1222 vaccination. Source of these receptors: an adult in good health. Each CDR3 is given with its conserved first and last residue. The D gene is left open where the match is weak. Clone size is not always given. Where it is, it says once, few, many or a class for expanded clones.

J gene,CDR3 length,clone size,V gene,D gene,CDR3 protein,CDR3 DNA
TRBJ2-3,16,.,TRBV5-1,.,CASSSQGSPSADTQYF,TGCGCCAGCAGCTCGCAGGGATCGCCCAGCGCAGATACGCAGTATTTT
TRBJ2-3,14,.,TRBV11-2,.,CASSLAGFGDTQYF,TGTGCCAGCAGCTTAGCTGGTTTTGGGGATACGCAGTATTTT
TRBJ2-7,14,.,TRBV6-5,.,CASRLTNFAREQYF,TGTGCCAGCAGACTAACCAATTTTGCCCGCGAGCAGTACTTC
TRBJ1-2,17,.,TRBV11-2,TRBD1,CASSLGLSDRGVYGYTF,TGTGCCAGCAGCTTAGGGTTATCGGACAGGGGGGTTTATGGCTACACCTTC
TRBJ1-1,14,.,TRBV5-1,.,CASSGVGGNTEAFF,TGCGCCAGCAGCGGGGTTGGGGGAAACACTGAAGCTTTCTTT
TRBJ1-1,13,once,TRBV5-1,.,CASSLGAGTEAFF,TGCGCCAGCAGTCTAGGGGCCGGCACTGAAGCTTTCTTT
TRBJ1-2,15,.,TRBV6-5,.,CASRPRRSLGGGYTF,TGTGCCAGCAGACCTCGGAGGTCCCTCGGGGGTGGCTACACCTTC
TRBJ2-2,13,.,TRBV2,.,CASKSEYAGELFF,TGTGCCAGCAAATCAGAATACGCCGGGGAGCTGTTTTTT
TRBJ1-4,15,.,TRBV7-6,.,CASSLAGTYNEKLFF,TGTGCCAGCAGCTTAGCCGGGACATATAATGAAAAACTGTTTTTT
TRBJ1-5,15,.,TRBV5-6,.,CASSLGGYSNQPQHF,TGTGCCAGCAGCTTGGGCGGTTATAGCAATCAGCCCCAGCATTTT
TRBJ2-1,15,.,TRBV3-1/TRBV3-2,TRBD1,CASSLRDRGYNEQFF,TGTGCCAGCAGTCTCCGGGACAGGGGATACAATGAGCAGTTCTTC
TRBJ1-2,12,.,TRBV28,TRBD1,CASSSDRVGYTF,TGTGCCAGCAGTTCAGACAGGGTTGGCTACACCTTC
TRBJ2-2,15,.,TRBV14,.,CASSRGIRNTGELFF,TGTGCCAGCAGCCGGGGGATCCGAAACACCGGGGAGCTGTTTTTT
TRBJ1-2,16,.,TRBV6-2/TRBV6-3,.,CASSLLERPANYGYTF,TGTGCCAGCAGTCTCCTTGAGAGGCCAGCTAACTATGGCTACACCTTC
TRBJ1-2,14,.,TRBV19,TRBD1,CASSITGASYGYTF,TGTGCCAGTAGTATTACAGGGGCTTCATATGGCTACACCTTC
TRBJ2-2,15,.,TRBV6-5,TRBD2,CASRDPGLAASGLFF,TGTGCCAGCAGAGACCCGGGACTAGCGGCGTCCGGGCTGTTTTTT
TRBJ2-7,14,.,TRBV11-3,.,CASSPQGYSYEQYF,TGTGCCAGCAGCCCACAGGGTTATTCCTACGAGCAGTACTTC
TRBJ1-6,16,.,TRBV5-1,.,CASSLNPQGLNSPLHF,TGCGCCAGCAGCTTGAATCCCCAGGGCCTTAATTCACCCCTCCACTTT
TRBJ1-6,12,.,TRBV9,.,CASSPDRQSLHF,TGTGCCAGCAGCCCAGACAGACAATCCCTCCACTTT